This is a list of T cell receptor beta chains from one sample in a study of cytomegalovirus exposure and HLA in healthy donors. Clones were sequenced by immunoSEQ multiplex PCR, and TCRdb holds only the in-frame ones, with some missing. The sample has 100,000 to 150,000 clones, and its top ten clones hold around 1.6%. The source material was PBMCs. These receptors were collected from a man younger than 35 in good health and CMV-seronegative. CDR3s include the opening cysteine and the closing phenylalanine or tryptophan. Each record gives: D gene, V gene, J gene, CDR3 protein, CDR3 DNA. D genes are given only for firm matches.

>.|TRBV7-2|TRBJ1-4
CASSFTGTDEKLFF
TGTGCCAGCAGCTTCACAGGGACGGATGAAAAACTGTTTTTT
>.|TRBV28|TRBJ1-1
CASSLAGARTEAFF
TGTGCCAGCAGTTTAGCAGGGGCTAGGACTGAAGCTTTCTTT
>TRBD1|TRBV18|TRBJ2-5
CASSPQPGQGAPGSTRTQYF
TGTGCCAGCTCACCACAACCGGGACAGGGGGCGCCTGGTTCAACGCGGACCCAGTACTTC
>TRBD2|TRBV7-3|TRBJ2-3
CASSSSGSTDTQYF
TGTGCCAGCAGCTCTAGCGGGAGCACAGATACGCAGTATTTT
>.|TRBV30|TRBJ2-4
CAWSTGIAKNIQYF
TGTGCCTGGTCAACCGGGATAGCCAAAAACATTCAGTACTTC
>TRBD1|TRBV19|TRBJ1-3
CASSITDRGETGNTIYF
TGTGCCAGTAGTATCACGGACAGGGGCGAAACTGGAAACACCATATATTTT
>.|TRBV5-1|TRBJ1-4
CASTNLGRGKLFF
TGCGCCAGCACCAATTTAGGGAGGGGAAAACTGTTTTTT
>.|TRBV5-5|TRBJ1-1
CASSLRGTEAFF
TGTGCCAGCAGCTTAAGGGGAACTGAAGCTTTCTTT
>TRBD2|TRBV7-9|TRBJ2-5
CASSITSGKGETQYF
TGTGCCAGCAGCATTACTAGCGGGAAGGGAGAGACCCAGTACTTC
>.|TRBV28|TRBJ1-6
CASISDTTSPLHF
TGTGCCAGCATCTCGGACACTACTTCACCCCTCCACTTT
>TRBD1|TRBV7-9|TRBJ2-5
CASRDRGLEKTQYF
TGTGCCAGCCGGGACAGGGGGCTGGAGAAGACCCAGTACTTC
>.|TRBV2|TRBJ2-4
CASSLGVYQYF
TGTGCCAGCAGCCTCGGGGTCTACCAGTACTTC
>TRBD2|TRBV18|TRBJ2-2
CASSRAGANTGELFF
TGTGCCAGCTCGCGAGCGGGGGCGAACACCGGGGAGCTGTTTTTT
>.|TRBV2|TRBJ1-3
CASSGRELGPIYF
TGTGCCAGCAGTGGACGGGAATTAGGCCCCATATATTTT
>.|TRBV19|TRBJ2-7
CASSRAGVLYEQYF
TGTGCCAGTAGTAGGGCCGGGGTACTCTACGAGCAGTACTTC
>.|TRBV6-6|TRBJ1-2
CASSYLMTALYGYTF
TGTGCCAGCAGTTACCTAATGACAGCGCTCTATGGCTACACCTTC
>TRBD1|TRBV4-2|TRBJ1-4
CASSQDRGQGGEKLFF
TGTGCCAGCAGCCAAGATAGAGGACAGGGAGGAGAAAAACTGTTTTTT
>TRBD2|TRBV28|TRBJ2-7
CASSFPSGSSYEQYF
TGTGCCAGCAGTTTCCCTAGCGGGAGTTCTTACGAGCAGTACTTC
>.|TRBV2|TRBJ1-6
CASSVTGGNSPLHF
TGTGCCAGCAGTGTAACCGGCGGTAATTCACCCCTCCACTTT
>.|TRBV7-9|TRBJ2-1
CASSLARLEIDHYNEQFF
TGTGCCAGCAGCTTAGCCCGACTAGAAATCGACCACTACAATGAGCAGTTCTTC
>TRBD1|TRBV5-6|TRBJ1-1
CASSSPGTGTDTEAFF
TGTGCCAGCAGCTCGCCTGGGACAGGGACTGACACTGAAGCTTTCTTT
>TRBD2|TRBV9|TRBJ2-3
CASSGSGYTDTQYF
TGTGCCAGCAGCGGTAGCGGGTACACAGATACGCAGTATTTT
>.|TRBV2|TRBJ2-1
CASSESRIGNEQFF
TGTGCCAGCAGTGAAAGCAGGATAGGCAATGAGCAGTTCTTC
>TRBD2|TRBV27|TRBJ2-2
CATLSPTSGWRTGELFF
TGTGCCACCCTATCCCCTACTAGCGGGTGGAGAACCGGGGAGCTGTTTTTT
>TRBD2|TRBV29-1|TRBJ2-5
CSVPPTSGYQETQYF
TGCAGCGTTCCCCCGACTAGCGGGTACCAAGAGACCCAGTACTTC
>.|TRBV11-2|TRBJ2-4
CASSFTEHLNIQYF
TGTGCCAGCAGCTTTACCGAGCACCTAAACATTCAGTACTTC
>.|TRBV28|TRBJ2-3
CASSLEAGLNTDTQYF
TGTGCCAGCAGTTTAGAGGCGGGATTGAACACAGATACGCAGTATTTT
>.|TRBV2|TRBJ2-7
CASSPMQAPEQYF
TGTGCCAGCAGCCCGATGCAGGCACCCGAGCAGTACTTC
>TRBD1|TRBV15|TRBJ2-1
CATSLFRDRDYNEQFF
TGTGCCACCAGCCTGTTTCGAGACAGGGACTACAATGAGCAGTTCTTC
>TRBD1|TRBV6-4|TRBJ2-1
CASSRDSYNEQFF
TGTGCCAGCAGTAGGGACAGTTACAATGAGCAGTTCTTC
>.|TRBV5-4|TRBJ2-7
CASSLEEGGEQYF
TGTGCCAGCAGCTTGGAAGAGGGAGGCGAGCAGTACTTC
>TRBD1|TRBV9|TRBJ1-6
CASSAGDRTPLHF
TGTGCCAGCAGCGCTGGGGACAGAACACCCCTCCACTTT